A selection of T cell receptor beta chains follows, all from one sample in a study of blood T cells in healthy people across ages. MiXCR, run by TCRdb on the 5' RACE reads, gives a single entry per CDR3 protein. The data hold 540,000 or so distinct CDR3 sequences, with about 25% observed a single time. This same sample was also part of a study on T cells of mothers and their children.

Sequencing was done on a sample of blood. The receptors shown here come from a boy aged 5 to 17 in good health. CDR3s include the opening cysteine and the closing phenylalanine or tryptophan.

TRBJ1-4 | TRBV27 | CASSFRDRTNEKLFF
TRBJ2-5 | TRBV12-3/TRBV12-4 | CASSSQGIVETQYF
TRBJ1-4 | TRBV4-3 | CASSPTGLTNEKLFF
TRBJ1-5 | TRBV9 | CASSVGEGSNQPQHF
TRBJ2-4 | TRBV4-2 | CASSLYRAAKNIQYF
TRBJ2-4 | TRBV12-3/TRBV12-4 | CASSSQEEAKNIQYF
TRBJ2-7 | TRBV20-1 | CSAKDRGYEQYF
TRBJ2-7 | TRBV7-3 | CASSLSGGGTYEQYF
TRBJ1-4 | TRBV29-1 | CSVDQGEGKLFF
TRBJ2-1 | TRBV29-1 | CSVETPLAEGYNEQFF
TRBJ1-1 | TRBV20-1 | CSGVQGSQHTEAFF
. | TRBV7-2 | CASRLLPGGTTETQYF
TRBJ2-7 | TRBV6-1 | CASKPRGQPYEQYF
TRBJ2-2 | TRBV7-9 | CASSLYTSGSNTGELFF
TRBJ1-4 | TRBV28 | CASTRDTSATNEKLFF
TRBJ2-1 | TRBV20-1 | CSAPGRPPAPVEQFF
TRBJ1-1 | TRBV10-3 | CAIGEHVMNTEAFF
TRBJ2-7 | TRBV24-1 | CATSDPRTGVIEQYF
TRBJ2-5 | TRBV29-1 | CSVGSVVLVETQYF
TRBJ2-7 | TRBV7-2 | CASSRWIWQGATEQYF
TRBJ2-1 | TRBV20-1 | CSARDQGGRAYEQFF
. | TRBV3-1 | CASAALDMPGGWETQYF
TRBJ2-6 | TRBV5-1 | CASRLDRDSSSGANVLTF
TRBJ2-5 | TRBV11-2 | CASSLSILVRVGRGRYQETQYF
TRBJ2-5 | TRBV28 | CASSVSRVETQYF
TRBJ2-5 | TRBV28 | CASSLPGGGETQYF
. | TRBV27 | CASSLEGGFNEQFF
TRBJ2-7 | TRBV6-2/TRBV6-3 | CASSFDSWGIYEQYF
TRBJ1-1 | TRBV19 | CASSIDLPGATEAFF
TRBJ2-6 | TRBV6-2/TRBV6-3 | CASSTRDRGIPTPSGANVLTF
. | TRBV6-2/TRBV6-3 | CASSYVEGLSEQYF
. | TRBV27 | CASSSLQGMSNEQFF